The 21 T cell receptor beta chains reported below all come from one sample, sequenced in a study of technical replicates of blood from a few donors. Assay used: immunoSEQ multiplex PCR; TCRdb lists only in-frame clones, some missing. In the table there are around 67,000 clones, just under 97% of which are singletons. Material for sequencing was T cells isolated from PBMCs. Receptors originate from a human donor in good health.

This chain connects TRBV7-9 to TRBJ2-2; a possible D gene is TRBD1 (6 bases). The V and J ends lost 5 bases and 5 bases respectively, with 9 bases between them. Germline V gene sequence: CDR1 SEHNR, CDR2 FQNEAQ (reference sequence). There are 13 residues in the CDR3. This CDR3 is CASSQQGTGELFF. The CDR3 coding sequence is TGTGCCAGCAGCCAACAGGGTACCGGGGAGCTGTTTTTT. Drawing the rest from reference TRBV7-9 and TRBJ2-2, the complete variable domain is DTGVSQNPRHKITKRGQNVTFRCDPISEHNRLYWYRQTLGQGPEFLTYFQNEAQLEKSRLLSDRFSAERPKGSFSTLEIQRTEQGDSAMYLCASSQQGTGELFFGEGSRLTVL.

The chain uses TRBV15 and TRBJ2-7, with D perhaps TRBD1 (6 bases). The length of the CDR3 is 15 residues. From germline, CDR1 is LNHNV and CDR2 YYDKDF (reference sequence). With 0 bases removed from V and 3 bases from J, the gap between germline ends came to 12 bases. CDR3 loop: CATSRDRGHNYEQYF. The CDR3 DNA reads TGTGCCACCAGCAGAGATCGGGGACACAACTACGAGCAGTACTTC.

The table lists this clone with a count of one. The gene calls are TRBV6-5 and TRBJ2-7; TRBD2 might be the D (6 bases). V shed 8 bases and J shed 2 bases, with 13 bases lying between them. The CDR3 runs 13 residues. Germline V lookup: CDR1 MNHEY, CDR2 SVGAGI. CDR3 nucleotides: TGTGCCAGCTGGGGAGGACTCACCTACGAGCAGTACTTC. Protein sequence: CASWGGLTYEQYF.

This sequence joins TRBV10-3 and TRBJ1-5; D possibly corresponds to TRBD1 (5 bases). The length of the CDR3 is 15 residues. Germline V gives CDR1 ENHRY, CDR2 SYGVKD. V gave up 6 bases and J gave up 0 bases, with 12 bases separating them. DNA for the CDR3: TGTGCCATCAGCCAAGACAGAAATAGCAATCAGCCCCAGCATTTT. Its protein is CAISQDRNSNQPQHF.

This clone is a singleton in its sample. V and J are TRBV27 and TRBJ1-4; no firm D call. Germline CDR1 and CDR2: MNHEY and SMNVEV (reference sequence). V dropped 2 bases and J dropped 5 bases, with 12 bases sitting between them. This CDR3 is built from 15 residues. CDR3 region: CASSLRGIGNEKLFF. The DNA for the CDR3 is TGTGCCAGCAGTTTACGGGGAATTGGGAATGAAAAACTGTTTTTT.

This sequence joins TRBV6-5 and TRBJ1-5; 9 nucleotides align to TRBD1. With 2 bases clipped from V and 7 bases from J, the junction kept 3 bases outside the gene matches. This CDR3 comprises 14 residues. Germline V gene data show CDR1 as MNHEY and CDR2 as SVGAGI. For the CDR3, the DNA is TGTGCCAGCAGTTACGGGACAGGGAAGCAGCCCCAGCATTTT. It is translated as CASSYGTGKQPQHF.

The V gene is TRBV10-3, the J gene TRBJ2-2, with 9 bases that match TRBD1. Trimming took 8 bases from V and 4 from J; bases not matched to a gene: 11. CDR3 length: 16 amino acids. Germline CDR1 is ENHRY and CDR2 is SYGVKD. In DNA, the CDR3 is TGTGCCATCCGAACTTCAACAGGGGGCCTCACCGGGGAGCTGTTTTTT. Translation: CAIRTSTGGLTGELFF.

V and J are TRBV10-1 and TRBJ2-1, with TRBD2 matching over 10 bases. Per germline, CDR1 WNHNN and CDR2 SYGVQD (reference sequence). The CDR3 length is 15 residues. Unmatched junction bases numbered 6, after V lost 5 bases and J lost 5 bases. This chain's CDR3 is CASSISGRFDNEQFF. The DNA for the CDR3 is TGCGCCAGCAGTATTAGCGGGAGGTTCGACAATGAGCAGTTCTTC.

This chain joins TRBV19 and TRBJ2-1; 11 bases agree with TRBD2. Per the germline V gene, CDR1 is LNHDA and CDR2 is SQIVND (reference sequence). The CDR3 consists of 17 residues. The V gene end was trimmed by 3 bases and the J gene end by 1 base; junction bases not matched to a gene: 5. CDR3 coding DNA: TGTGCCAGTAGTATTGGTCTAGCGGGAGGTTCCTACAATGAGCAGTTCTTC. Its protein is CASSIGLAGGSYNEQFF.

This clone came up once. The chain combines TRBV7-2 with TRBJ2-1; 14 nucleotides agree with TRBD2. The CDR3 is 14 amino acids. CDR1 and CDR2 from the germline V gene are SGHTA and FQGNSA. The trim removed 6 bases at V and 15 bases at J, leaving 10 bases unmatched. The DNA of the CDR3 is TGTGCCAGCAGTTCTGGGACTAGCGGGGGTTGGTTGTTCTTC. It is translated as CASSSGTSGGWLFF.

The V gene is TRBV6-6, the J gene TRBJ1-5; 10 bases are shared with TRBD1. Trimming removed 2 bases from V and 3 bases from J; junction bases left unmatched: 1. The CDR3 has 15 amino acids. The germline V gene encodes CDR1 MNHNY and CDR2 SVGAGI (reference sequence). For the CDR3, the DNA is TGTGCCAGCAGTTACGGGACAGGGGTCAATCAGCCCCAGCATTTT. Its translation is CASSYGTGVNQPQHF.

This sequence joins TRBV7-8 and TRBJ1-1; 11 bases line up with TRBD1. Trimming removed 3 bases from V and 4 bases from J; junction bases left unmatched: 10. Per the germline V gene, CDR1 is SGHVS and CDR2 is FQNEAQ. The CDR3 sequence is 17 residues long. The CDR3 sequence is CASSFRTGGAKVTEAFF. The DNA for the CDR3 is TGTGCCAGCAGCTTCCGGACAGGGGGCGCAAAGGTCACTGAAGCTTTCTTT.

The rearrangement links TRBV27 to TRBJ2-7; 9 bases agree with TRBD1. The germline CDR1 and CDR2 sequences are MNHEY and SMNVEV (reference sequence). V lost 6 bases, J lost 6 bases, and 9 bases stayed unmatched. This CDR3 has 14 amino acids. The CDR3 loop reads CASRFRDRAGEQYF. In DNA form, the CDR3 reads TGTGCCAGCAGGTTTCGGGACAGGGCGGGCGAGCAGTACTTC.

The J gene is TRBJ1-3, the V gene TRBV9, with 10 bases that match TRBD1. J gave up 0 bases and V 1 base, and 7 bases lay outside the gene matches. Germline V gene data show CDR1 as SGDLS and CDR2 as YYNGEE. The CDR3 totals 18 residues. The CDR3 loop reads CASSVFRDRGLSGNTIYF. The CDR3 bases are TGTGCCAGCAGCGTATTTCGGGACAGGGGCCTCTCTGGAAACACCATATATTTT.

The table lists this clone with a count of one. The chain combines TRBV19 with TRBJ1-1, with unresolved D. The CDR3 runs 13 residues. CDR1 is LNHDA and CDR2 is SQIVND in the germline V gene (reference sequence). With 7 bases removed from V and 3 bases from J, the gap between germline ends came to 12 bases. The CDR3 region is CASTPSYYTEAFF. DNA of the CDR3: TGTGCCAGTACCCCGAGCTATTACACTGAAGCTTTCTTT.

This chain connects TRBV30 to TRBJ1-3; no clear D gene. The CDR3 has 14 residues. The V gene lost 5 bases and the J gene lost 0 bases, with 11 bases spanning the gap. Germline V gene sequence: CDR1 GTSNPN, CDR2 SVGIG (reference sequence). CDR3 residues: CAWERSRSGNTIYF. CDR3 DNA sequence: TGTGCCTGGGAGAGAAGCCGCTCTGGAAACACCATATATTTT.

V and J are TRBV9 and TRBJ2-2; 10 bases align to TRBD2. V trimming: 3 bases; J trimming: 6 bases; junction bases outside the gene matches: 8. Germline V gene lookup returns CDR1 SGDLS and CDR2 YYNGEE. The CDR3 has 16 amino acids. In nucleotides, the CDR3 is TGTGCCAGCAGCGACTATCCTAGCGGGAGATCCGGGGAGCTGTTTTTT. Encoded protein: CASSDYPSGRSGELFF.

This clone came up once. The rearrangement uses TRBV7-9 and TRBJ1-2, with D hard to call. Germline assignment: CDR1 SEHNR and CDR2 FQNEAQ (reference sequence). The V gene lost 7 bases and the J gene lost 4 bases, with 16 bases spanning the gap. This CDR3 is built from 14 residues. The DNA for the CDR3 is TGTGCCAGCACCAAAGGCCCACAGATCTATGGCTACACCTTC. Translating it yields CASTKGPQIYGYTF.

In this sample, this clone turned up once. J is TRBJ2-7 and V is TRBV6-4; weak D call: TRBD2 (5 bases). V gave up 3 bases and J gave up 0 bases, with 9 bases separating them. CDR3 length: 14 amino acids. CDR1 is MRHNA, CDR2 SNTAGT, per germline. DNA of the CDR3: TGTGCCAGCAGTGAAGGGAGAGGCTCCTACGAGCAGTACTTC. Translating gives CASSEGRGSYEQYF.

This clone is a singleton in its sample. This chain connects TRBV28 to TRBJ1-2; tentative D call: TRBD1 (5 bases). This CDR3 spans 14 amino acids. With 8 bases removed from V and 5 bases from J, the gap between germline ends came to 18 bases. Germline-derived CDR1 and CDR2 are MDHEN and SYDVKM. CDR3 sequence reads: CASEGGTIPYGYTF. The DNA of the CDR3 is TGTGCCAGCGAGGGAGGGACCATCCCATATGGCTACACCTTC.

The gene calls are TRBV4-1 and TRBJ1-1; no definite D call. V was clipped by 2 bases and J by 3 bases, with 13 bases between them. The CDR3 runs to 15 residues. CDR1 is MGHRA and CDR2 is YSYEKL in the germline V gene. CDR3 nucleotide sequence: TGCGCCAGCAGCCAATACGCAGGTTTTGACACTGAAGCTTTCTTT. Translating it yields CASSQYAGFDTEAFF.